These 19 T cell receptor beta chains came from one sample sequenced in a study of response to subunit inactivated influenza vaccine. TCRdb processed the RT-PCR reads anew with MiXCR; each CDR3 protein has one entry. The sample shows about 190,000 distinct CDR3 sequences, roughly 14% of them seen only once. The source material was CD8+ T cells sorted from PBMCs, sampled approximately 5 days after vaccination. These receptor sequences come from a man aged 45 to 65 who received an inactivated influenza vaccine.

The chain has TRBV5-6 and TRBJ2-1, with 8 bases identical to TRBD1. From germline, CDR1 is SGHDT and CDR2 YYEEEE. CDR3 size: 17 residues. V shed 4 bases, J shed 0 bases, and the junction held 9 bases outside the gene matches. CDR3 sequence: CASSMDRETISYNEQFF. The DNA of the CDR3 is TGTGCCAGCAGCATGGACAGGGAAACAATCTCCTACAATGAGCAGTTCTTC. Full variable domain (rest looked up from reference TRBV5-6 and TRBJ2-1): DAGVTQSPTHLIKTRGQQVTLRCSPKSGHDTVSWYQQALGQGPQFIFQYYEEEERQRGNFPDRFSGHQFPNYSSELNVNALLLGDSALYLCASSMDRETISYNEQFFGPGTRLTVL.

The sample holds a few counts of this clonotype. The J gene is TRBJ1-2, the V gene TRBV20-1; D ambiguous. V was pared by 0 bases and J by 4 bases, with 12 bases between. The CDR3 consists of 14 residues. Germline lookup yields CDR1 DFQATT and CDR2 SNEGSKA (reference sequence). The CDR3 nucleotides are TGCAGTGCTAGAGACGGACGTCTTCGCTATGGCTACACCTTC. Its translation: CSARDGRLRYGYTF.

Only one count was recorded for this clonotype. The J gene is TRBJ2-2, the V gene TRBV7-7, with D perhaps TRBD1 (5 bases). V shed 7 bases and J shed 0 bases, with 15 bases lying between them. The CDR3 consists of 16 residues. From germline, CDR1 is SSHAT and CDR2 FNYEAQ (reference sequence). The CDR3, as DNA: TGTGCCAGCAAAGCCCAGGGCTTCTCGAACACCGGGGAGCTGTTTTTT. It specifies CASKAQGFSNTGELFF.

This clonotype has only a few counts. This chain connects TRBV19 to TRBJ1-2, with D possibly TRBD1 on 5 matching bases. This CDR3 spans 12 amino acids. Germline V gene data show CDR1 as LNHDA and CDR2 as SQIVND (reference sequence). Trimming took 7 bases from V and 4 from J, leaving 10 bases between them. The CDR3 DNA reads TGTGCCAGTACACGGGGCGTCTATGGCTACACCTTC. This encodes CASTRGVYGYTF.

J is TRBJ2-1 and V is TRBV7-8; D not resolved. The ends were cut back, 6 bases at V and 6 bases at J, with 18 bases in the middle. Germline CDR1 is SGHVS and CDR2 is FQNEAQ. The CDR3 length is 15 residues. The CDR3 DNA reads as TGTGCCAGCAGAAAGTCGGCTTCGGGTGGCAATGAGCAGTTCTTC. Residues: CASRKSASGGNEQFF.

The V and J genes are TRBV12-3 or TRBV12-4 and TRBJ2-3; 8 bases are shared with TRBD2. This CDR3 comprises 17 residues. The ends lost 3 bases at V and 0 bases at J; junction bases unmatched: 8. DNA for the CDR3: TGTGCCAGCAGTTTTCCCCAGGCGGGGGGAAGCACAGATACGCAGTATTTT. Amino acids: CASSFPQAGGSTDTQYF.

The V call is TRBV5-1, the J call TRBJ2-7, with 11 nucleotides matching TRBD1. Germline V gene data show CDR1 as SGHRS and CDR2 as YFSETQ. The CDR3 covers 13 residues. Losses at the gene ends were 3 bases for V and 6 bases for J; bases not matched to a gene: 2. The CDR3 bases are TGCGCCAGCAGCTGGGGGACAGGGGGCGAGCAGTACTTC. It is translated as CASSWGTGGEQYF.

This clonotype has at least ten counts. DNA of the CDR3: TGTGCCAGCAACAGCAGGGGGGAGGAGACCCAGTACTTC. Encoded protein: CASNSRGEETQYF. V and J are TRBV12-3 or TRBV12-4 and TRBJ2-5, with a tentative D call TRBD1 (7 bases). Trimming shortened V by 7 bases and J by 5 bases, and 14 bases separated the two germline ends. The CDR3 has 13 residues.

This clonotype was detected only a few times. J is TRBJ1-4 and V is TRBV25-1; no firm D call. Germline V CDR1 and CDR2: MGHDK, SYGVNS. The CDR3 consists of 17 residues. V lost 2 bases to trimming and J lost 0 bases, with 13 bases between them. The CDR3 DNA is TGTGCCAGCAGTGAACGCCAGTTTGACGCAACTAATGAAAAACTGTTTTTT. Its protein is CASSERQFDATNEKLFF.

In this sample, this clonotype turned up a few times. V gene TRBV7-2 combines with J gene TRBJ2-7, with 14 bases matching TRBD2. J was trimmed by 5 bases and V by 5 bases; bases with no gene match: 5. Germline-derived CDR1 and CDR2 are SGHTA and FQGNSA. CDR3 length: 15 amino acids. CDR3 DNA sequence: TGTGCCAGCAGCCTGGGACTAGCGGGGGACCACGAGCAGTACTTC. As protein: CASSLGLAGDHEQYF.

This clonotype appeared a few times. J is TRBJ2-2 and V is TRBV19; 7 nucleotides align to TRBD1. Trimming removed 10 bases from V and 4 bases from J; junction bases left unmatched: 6. The germline gives CDR1 LNHDA, CDR2 SQIVND (reference sequence). The CDR3 runs to 13 residues. The CDR3 DNA follows: TGTGCCACGCGACAGGGAGTCACCGGGGAGCTGTTTTTT. Its protein product is CATRQGVTGELFF.

Only a few counts were recorded for this clonotype. The chain is built from TRBV2 and TRBJ2-5; D might be TRBD1 (5 bases). V lost 3 bases, J lost 3 bases, and 8 bases lay in between. The CDR3 loop spans 13 amino acids. The germline V gene has CDR1 SNHLY and CDR2 FYNNEI. CDR3 in DNA: TGTGCCAGCAGTGACTTAGGGGAAGAGACCCAGTACTTC. Its translation: CASSDLGEETQYF.

This clonotype was observed a handful of times. The rearrangement links TRBV6-2 or TRBV6-3 to TRBJ2-5, with D unclear. CDR1 and CDR2 (germline): MNHEY, SVGEGT. CDR3 size: 13 residues. Trimming shortened V by 7 bases and J by 4 bases, and 13 bases separated the two germline ends. CDR3 sequence (DNA): TGTGCCAGCACCAAGGCCCTGGGAGAGACCCAGTACTTC. Translated: CASTKALGETQYF.

CDR3 in DNA: TGTGCCAGCAGTGGAACCGGGACTAGCGGGGGGGCCGGTGAGACCCAGTACTTC. Its protein product is CASSGTGTSGGAGETQYF. The rearrangement joins TRBV25-1 to TRBJ2-5; 16 bases line up with TRBD2. Per the germline V gene, CDR1 is MGHDK and CDR2 is SYGVNS. With V trimmed by 4 bases and J by 5 bases, 10 bases remained unmatched. CDR3 length equals 18 residues.

This clonotype was seen more than once but under ten times. V and J are TRBV7-9 and TRBJ2-3, with 8 bases lining up with TRBD2. CDR1 is SEHNR, CDR2 FQNEAQ, per germline (reference sequence). V lost 5 bases and J lost 7; bases outside the gene matches: 11. CDR3 length: 15 amino acids. The CDR3, as DNA: TGTGCCAGCAGCCTTTTTCGGGAGGGCAATAATACGCAGTATTTT. It yields the protein CASSLFREGNNTQYF.

The chain combines TRBV7-2 with TRBJ2-7; D not certain. The V end was cut by 3 bases, the J end by 1 base, with 7 bases between. Germline CDR1 is SGHTA and CDR2 is FQGNSA. CDR3 size: 13 residues. The CDR3 spells CASSFDPSYEQYF. In nucleotides, the CDR3 is TGTGCCAGCAGCTTCGATCCTTCCTACGAGCAGTACTTC. Supplemented by reference TRBV7-2 and TRBJ2-7, the full variable domain reads GAGVSQSPSNKVTEKGKDVELRCDPISGHTALYWYRQSLGQGLEFLIYFQGNSAPDKSGLPSDRFSAERTGGSVSTLTIQRTQQEDSAVYLCASSFDPSYEQYFGPGTRLTVT.

This clonotype was detected only a few times. This sequence joins TRBV15 and TRBJ1-1, with D tentatively TRBD1 (5 bases). From germline, CDR1 is LNHNV and CDR2 YYDKDF (reference sequence). This CDR3 is 14 amino acids long. With 5 bases removed from V and 4 bases from J, the gap between germline ends came to 14 bases. The CDR3: CATSGPGGGTEAFF. The CDR3 region has the DNA TGTGCCACCAGCGGACCGGGGGGGGGCACTGAAGCTTTCTTT.

This chain joins TRBV6-5 and TRBJ2-1, with D possibly called TRBD1 or TRBD2 (6 bases each). The CDR3 spans 16 residues. Germline values: CDR1 MNHEY, CDR2 SVGAGI. Trimming left V 0 bases short and J 4 bases short, with 13 bases between. DNA for the CDR3: TGTGCCAGCAGTTACTCGTCGGGGGCCCCTTACAATGAGCAGTTCTTC. This translates into CASSYSSGAPYNEQFF.

Many counts were recorded for this clonotype. The chain recombines TRBV4-1 with TRBJ2-7; D gene uncertain. From germline, CDR1 is MGHRA and CDR2 YSYEKL. The CDR3 has 15 residues. The ends were cut back, 0 bases at V and 0 bases at J, with 9 bases in the middle. The CDR3 sequence is CASSQEGLISYEQYF. The CDR3 DNA reads as TGCGCCAGCAGCCAAGAAGGATTAATCTCCTACGAGCAGTACTTC.